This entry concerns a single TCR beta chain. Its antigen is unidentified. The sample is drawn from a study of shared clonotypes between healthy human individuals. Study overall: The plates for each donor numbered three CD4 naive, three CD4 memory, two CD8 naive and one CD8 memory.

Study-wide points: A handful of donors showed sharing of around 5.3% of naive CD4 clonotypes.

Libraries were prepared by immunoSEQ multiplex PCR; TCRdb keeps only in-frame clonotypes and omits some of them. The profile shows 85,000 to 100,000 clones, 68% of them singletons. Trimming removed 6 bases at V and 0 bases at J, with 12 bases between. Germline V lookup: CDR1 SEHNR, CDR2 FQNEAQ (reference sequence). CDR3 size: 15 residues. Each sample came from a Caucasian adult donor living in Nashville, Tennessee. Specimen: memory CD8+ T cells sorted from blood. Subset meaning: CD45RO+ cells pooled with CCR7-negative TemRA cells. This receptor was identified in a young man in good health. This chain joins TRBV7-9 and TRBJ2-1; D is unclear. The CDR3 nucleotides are TGTGCCAGCAGTACGGAGCTACCCTCCTACAATGAGCAGTTCTTC. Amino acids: CASSTELPSYNEQFF.